The sequence of this TCR beta chain was determined in a study of OX40 agonist ivuxolimab in advanced cancers. General study results and limits: The antigen specificity of the peripheral T cells (those that were expanded) was not determined. At 0.1 to 3.0 mg/kg and by week 6, clonal expansion occurred in CD4+ and CD8+ blood T cells.

This clone has more than one count but fewer than ten. Its antigen remains unidentified. The method was immunoSEQ multiplex PCR; TCRdb's version includes in-frame clones alone and lacks a portion of them. The top ten clones hold roughly 9% of a sample with tens of thousands of clones, 80% to 95% of them seen once. Germline CDR1 is SGHVS and CDR2 is FNYEAQ. The CDR3 is 15 amino acids. Unmatched junction bases numbered 10, after V lost 4 bases and J lost 10 bases. This sequence originates from an adult with an advanced solid tumor such as melanoma, head and neck, liver or kidney cancer. The chain joins TRBV7-6 to TRBJ1-6; 7 bases fit TRBD1. The source material was CD4+ or CD8+ T cells sorted from blood, sampled in a trial of the OX40 agonist ivuxolimab. This CDR3 is CASSSVTGNGSPLHF. The CDR3 DNA reads as TGTGCCAGCAGCTCTGTGACAGGGAACGGGTCACCCCTCCACTTT.